The 32 T cell receptor beta chains listed next were all sequenced from one sample in a study of cytomegalovirus exposure and HLA in healthy donors. With 60 Vbeta and 13 Jbeta primers, the PCR was carried out. This table comes from immunoSEQ multiplex PCR, and its TCRdb copy is limited to in-frame clones, with some not included. The sample lists some 110,000 clones, under 80% occurring once. Sequencing was done on a sample of PBMCs. These receptors came from a woman aged 40 to 49 in good health and CMV-seropositive.

This clone came up a few times. The V and J genes are TRBV10-2 and TRBJ2-7, with TRBD2 identical over 7 bases. Germline values: CDR1 WSHSY, CDR2 SAAADI. V trimming: 8 bases; J trimming: 5 bases; junction bases outside the gene matches: 9. This CDR3 has 13 residues. The CDR3 is CASQRGMPNEQYF. CDR3 sequence (DNA): TGCGCCAGCCAGCGGGGTATGCCCAACGAGCAGTACTTC.

The rearrangement links TRBV4-1 to TRBJ2-1; 9 nucleotides align to TRBD2. In germline, CDR1 is MGHRA, CDR2 YSYEKL. The CDR3 has 16 residues. V dropped 4 bases and J dropped 3; count of bases not matched to a gene: 7. The CDR3 is CASSRPGTSRYNEQFF. DNA of the CDR3: TGCGCCAGCAGCCGACCCGGGACTAGCCGCTACAATGAGCAGTTCTTC.

The chain couples TRBV19 to TRBJ2-1; 8 bases line up with TRBD1. V was clipped by 1 base and J by 10 bases; unmatched bases: 6. Germline V CDR1 and CDR2: LNHDA, SQIVND (reference sequence). The CDR3 contains 14 residues. The CDR3: CASSIGTGSTEQFF. Written as DNA, the CDR3 is TGTGCCAGTAGTATAGGGACAGGGTCAACGGAGCAGTTCTTC.

About this clone itself: One end of the junction fails to match germline, which may point to a read error. The gene calls are TRBV14 and TRBJ2-7; TRBD2 aligns across 7 bases. There are 10 residues in the CDR3. In germline, CDR1 is SGHDN, CDR2 FVKESK. The DNA of the CDR3 is TGTGCCAGCAGCCAAGGCGGGGGTCCTTTC. It is translated as CASSQGGGPF.

This clone came up once. The J gene is TRBJ2-1, the V gene TRBV7-3; D may be TRBD2 (6 bases). The CDR3 runs to 14 residues. V gave up 5 bases and J gave up 7 bases, with 15 bases separating them. Germline CDR1 reads SGHTA; CDR2 reads FQGTGA. The CDR3 bases are TGTGCCAGCAGCGCGCCGGGAGAGGCGAATGAGCAGTTCTTC. This gives the protein CASSAPGEANEQFF.

This chain joins TRBV7-7 and TRBJ1-1; no clear D. The V end was cut by 2 bases, the J end by 1 base, with 5 bases between. CDR1 and CDR2 (germline): SSHAT, FNYEAQ (reference sequence). This CDR3 is 13 amino acids long. CDR3 amino acids: CASSLSRNTEAFF. Here the CDR3 DNA reads TGTGCCAGCAGCTTATCCAGGAACACTGAAGCTTTCTTT.

This clone was seen a single time. The chain combines TRBV7-9 with TRBJ1-1; possible D gene TRBD1, 5 bases. CDR3 size: 14 residues. The germline V and J ends were trimmed by 3 bases and 5 bases, with 13 bases remaining between them. Germline CDR1 is SEHNR and CDR2 is FQNEAQ (reference sequence). CDR3 residues: CASSFVGGVTEAFF. CDR3 nucleotide sequence: TGTGCCAGCAGCTTCGTCGGGGGGGTGACTGAAGCTTTCTTT.

The rearrangement uses TRBV4-1 and TRBJ2-4; perhaps TRBD2 as D (7 bases). V lost 1 base and J lost 5, with 15 bases in between. Germline loops: CDR1 MGHRA, CDR2 YSYEKL. This CDR3 is built from 16 residues. CDR3 loop: CASSQGFGGGENIQYF. CDR3 bases: TGCGCCAGCAGCCAAGGGTTCGGAGGGGGGGAAAACATTCAGTACTTC.

The V call is TRBV10-3, the J call TRBJ1-3, with D hard to call. CDR3 length equals 15 residues. The ends were cut back, 10 bases at V and 4 bases at J, with 20 bases in the middle. Per germline, CDR1 ENHRY and CDR2 SYGVKD. Written as DNA, the CDR3 is TGTGCCACCAGCTCTCAACGGGGTCGCGGAAACACCATATATTTT. Protein: CATSSQRGRGNTIYF.

This clone was seen only a few times. The chain recombines TRBV6-1 with TRBJ1-2; 9 bases agree with TRBD1. Germline CDR1 MNHNS, CDR2 SASEGT. J lost 4 bases, V lost 3 bases, and 6 bases had no gene match. The CDR3 totals 15 residues. CDR3 loop: CASSDGTGRGYGYTF. In DNA form, the CDR3 reads TGTGCCAGCAGTGACGGGACAGGGAGAGGCTATGGCTACACCTTC.

The table lists this clone with a few counts. This sequence joins TRBV2 and TRBJ1-1; tentative D call: TRBD1 (5 bases). Germline V gives CDR1 SNHLY, CDR2 FYNNEI. The CDR3 loop spans 13 amino acids. Trimming left V 5 bases short and J 5 bases short, with 12 bases between. CDR3 bases: TGTGCCAGCAGTTCAGGGCTGGGAACTGAAGCTTTCTTT. As protein: CASSSGLGTEAFF.

The V and J genes are TRBV29-1 and TRBJ2-1; 8 nucleotides match TRBD2. The V gene's germline CDR1 is SQVTM and CDR2 ANQGSEA. CDR3 length equals 13 residues. The V gene end was trimmed by 6 bases and the J gene end by 6 bases; junction bases not matched to a gene: 7. The CDR3 sequence is CSVDLAGGNEQFF. In nucleotides, the CDR3 is TGCAGCGTCGACTTGGCGGGGGGCAATGAGCAGTTCTTC.

The chain has TRBV7-2 and TRBJ2-7, with a weak D call TRBD1 (5 bases). The germline V gene encodes CDR1 SGHTA and CDR2 FQGNSA. Trimming shortened V by 2 bases and J by 0 bases, and 11 bases separated the two germline ends. The CDR3 covers 15 residues. The chain's CDR3 is CASSLTTVLSYEQYF. In DNA, the CDR3 is TGTGCCAGCAGCTTAACGACAGTTCTCTCCTACGAGCAGTACTTC.

The V call is TRBV15, the J call TRBJ2-7; the D gene is possibly TRBD1 (6 bases). The V gene's germline CDR1 is LNHNV and CDR2 YYDKDF (reference sequence). The CDR3 runs to 14 residues. With 5 bases removed from V and 1 base from J, the gap between germline ends came to 12 bases. The CDR3 bases are TGTGCCACCAGCCACCGGACAGTATCCTACGAGCAGTACTTC. It translates to CATSHRTVSYEQYF.

This clone has a single count. The gene calls are TRBV5-4 and TRBJ2-7; 8 bases are shared with TRBD2. The CDR3 runs 17 residues. In germline, CDR1 is SGHNT, CDR2 YYREEE (reference sequence). V lost 3 bases, J lost 3 bases, and 14 bases stayed unmatched. CDR3 in amino acids: CASSSEGVGRAIYEQYF. The CDR3 bases are TGTGCCAGCAGCTCCGAAGGGGTCGGGAGGGCCATCTACGAGCAGTACTTC.

This clone was seen just once. This chain links TRBV5-4 with TRBJ2-1; a weak D match, TRBD2 (6 bases). Trimming removed 0 bases at V and 4 bases at J, with 11 bases between. Germline CDR1 reads SGHNT; CDR2 reads YYREEE (reference sequence). This CDR3 spans 15 amino acids. The chain's CDR3 is CASSLGRGYYNEQFF. CDR3 nucleotide sequence: TGTGCCAGCAGCTTGGGGCGGGGTTATTACAATGAGCAGTTCTTC.

The gene calls are TRBV7-2 and TRBJ1-2, with D uncertain. The CDR3 is 14 amino acids. Trimming stripped 4 bases from V and 4 bases from J, with 13 bases between. Germline loops: CDR1 SGHTA, CDR2 FQGNSA. The CDR3, as DNA: TGTGCCAGCAGCTCAGCGAGCCGGGTCTATGGCTACACCTTC. It codes for CASSSASRVYGYTF.

This chain connects TRBV6-5 to TRBJ1-6, with 7 bases aligning to TRBD1. The J segment lost 7 bases and the V segment lost 0 bases, leaving 3 bases of the junction unmatched. The germline CDR1 and CDR2 sequences are MNHEY and SVGAGI. The CDR3 is made up of 15 amino acids. CDR3 in amino acids: CASSYSGTANSPLHF. CDR3 nucleotides: TGTGCCAGCAGTTACTCCGGGACAGCAAATTCACCCCTCCACTTT.

V and J are TRBV5-4 and TRBJ2-1; 7 bases map to TRBD2. CDR3 size: 16 residues. J was trimmed by 7 bases and V by 3 bases; bases with no gene match: 13. Germline V CDR1 and CDR2: SGHNT, YYREEE (reference sequence). In nucleotides, the CDR3 is TGTGCCAGCAGCTCCCGAGCGGGAAAGGCCTCGAATGAGCAGTTCTTC. It is translated as CASSSRAGKASNEQFF.

The J gene is TRBJ1-2, the V gene TRBV28; 10 nucleotides match TRBD1. CDR1 is MDHEN, CDR2 SYDVKM, per germline. The CDR3 runs to 17 residues. The J segment lost 8 bases and the V segment lost 2 bases, leaving 14 bases of the junction unmatched. CDR3 in DNA: TGTGCCAGCAGTTTACCCGGGACAGGGGTGTGGGGTGTCGGCTACACCTTC. As protein: CASSLPGTGVWGVGYTF.

In its sample, this clone was seen once. The rearrangement links TRBV27 to TRBJ2-7, with 7 bases identical to TRBD1. CDR1 MNHEY and CDR2 SMNVEV come from the germline V gene (reference sequence). CDR3 length: 16 residues. The V segment lost 1 base and the J segment 4 bases; nucleotides outside the gene matches: 10. The CDR3 sequence is CASSLFGSTGRYEQYF. The CDR3 nucleotides are TGTGCCAGCAGTTTATTTGGGTCGACAGGGCGGTACGAGCAGTACTTC.

The chain carries TRBV10-3 and TRBJ2-3; 11 nucleotides align to TRBD2. The junction had 7 bases not matched to a gene; V was cut back by 0 bases and J by 2 bases. Germline values: CDR1 ENHRY, CDR2 SYGVKD. CDR3 length equals 18 residues. The CDR3 loop reads CAISESLTSGGPTDTQYF. CDR3 sequence (DNA): TGTGCCATCAGTGAGTCTTTAACTAGCGGGGGACCCACAGATACGCAGTATTTT.

V gene TRBV29-1 combines with J gene TRBJ1-6, with D unclear. From germline, CDR1 is SQVTM and CDR2 ANQGSEA. The CDR3 length is 17 residues. CDR3 DNA: TGCATACCCACCCCCCCCGGGGAAAGCTCCTATAATTCACCCCTCCACTTT. It is translated as CIPTPPGESSYNSPLHF.

The chain uses TRBV2 and TRBJ1-5; D unresolved. This CDR3 is built from 14 residues. CDR1 and CDR2 from the germline V gene are SNHLY and FYNNEI. The V and J ends lost 3 bases and 3 bases respectively, with 9 bases between them. The CDR3, as DNA: TGTGCCAGCAGTGACCGGCGGATCAATCAGCCCCAGCATTTT. It yields the protein CASSDRRINQPQHF.

The V gene is TRBV4-3, the J gene TRBJ2-5; D perhaps matches TRBD2 (6 bases). Judging by the DNA end, TRBJ2-7 fits better; the J call may be wrong. From germline, CDR1 is LGHNA and CDR2 YSLEER. This CDR3 is built from 14 residues. The CDR3 loop is CASSQDGGAYEQYF. Here the CDR3 DNA reads TGCGCCAGCAGCCAAGACGGGGGAGCCTACGAGCAGTACTTC.

The chain recombines TRBV11-3 with TRBJ2-1; the match to TRBD2 covers 13 bases. The CDR3 is 16 amino acids. Per germline, CDR1 SGHNT and CDR2 YENEEA. V dropped 4 bases and J dropped 9; count of bases not matched to a gene: 9. CDR3 sequence: CASSSGLAGVRSEQFF. The DNA for the CDR3 is TGTGCCAGCAGCTCCGGACTAGCGGGAGTCAGGAGTGAGCAGTTCTTC.

The genes are TRBV29-1 and TRBJ2-5; 8 bases fit TRBD1. The length of the CDR3 is 13 residues. Trimming removed 5 bases from V and 5 bases from J; junction bases left unmatched: 7. CDR1 and CDR2 from the germline V gene are SQVTM and ANQGSEA. The CDR3 region is CSVNLQGGETQYF. CDR3 nucleotides: TGCAGCGTTAATTTACAGGGGGGTGAGACCCAGTACTTC.

This chain joins TRBV5-1 and TRBJ2-7; 7 nucleotides agree with TRBD1. Germline assignment: CDR1 SGHRS and CDR2 YFSETQ. Losses at the gene ends were 0 bases for V and 5 bases for J; bases not matched to a gene: 5. This CDR3 spans 14 amino acids. CDR3: CASSLGQGMDEQYF. The CDR3 nucleotides are TGCGCCAGCAGCTTGGGACAGGGTATGGACGAGCAGTACTTC.

V usage is TRBV12-5 and J usage is TRBJ2-3; 7 nucleotides line up with TRBD1. CDR1 and CDR2 (germline): LGHNT, FRNRAP. With V trimmed by 2 bases and J by 4 bases, 6 bases remained unmatched. CDR3 length: 15 amino acids. CDR3 DNA: TGTGCTAGTGGTTTGTCCCAGGGGGTGGCAGATACGCAGTATTTT. Translating it yields CASGLSQGVADTQYF.

This chain links TRBV18 with TRBJ1-4; TRBD1 agrees at 7 bases. This CDR3 contains 16 residues. Germline V gene lookup returns CDR1 KGHSH and CDR2 LQKENI. V was pared by 0 bases and J by 3 bases, with 4 bases of the junction left unmatched. The CDR3 bases are TGTGCCAGCTCACCACCTAAGGGGGCAGCTAATGAAAAACTGTTTTTT. Its protein is CASSPPKGAANEKLFF.

The CDR3 sequence: CAISERGPPTGELFF. CDR3 in DNA: TGTGCCATCAGTGAGAGGGGCCCGCCGACCGGGGAGCTGTTTTTT. The J gene is TRBJ2-2, the V gene TRBV10-3; maybe TRBD1 (5 bases). Germline-derived CDR1 and CDR2 are ENHRY and SYGVKD. This CDR3 contains 15 residues. V lost 2 bases and J 5 bases, leaving 12 bases between the germline ends.

This chain connects TRBV7-2 to TRBJ2-2; 13 bases align to TRBD2. The length of the CDR3 is 18 residues. The V segment lost 1 base and the J segment 4 bases; nucleotides outside the gene matches: 6. The germline V gene encodes CDR1 SGHTA and CDR2 FQGNSA. CDR3 bases: TGTGCCAGCAGCTTAGAGGGACTAGCGGGATACTTCACCGGGGAGCTGTTTTTT. It specifies CASSLEGLAGYFTGELFF.